This T cell receptor (beta chain) was identified during a study of prognosis after radiotherapy for stage I lung cancer. On the study more broadly: The study delivered radiotherapy as SBRT in 3 to 5 fractions, with a biologically effective dose of at least 100 Gy.

Patients were uniformly node-negative by CT and PET/CT and had received no prior chemotherapy or radiotherapy, with no other malignancies. Template was genomic DNA; TCR beta CDR3 amplified in two multiplex PCR rounds. First-round PCR used primers specific to each TRBV and TRBJ gene. TCRdb used MiXCR to reprocess the multiplex PCR reads, holding one entry per CDR3 protein. Altogether some 11,000 distinct CDR3 sequences are present, less than 65% being singletons, with the ten largest covering 7% to 8%. Trimming took off 6 bases at V and 3 bases at J, with 14 bases between the two ends. Germline-derived CDR1 and CDR2 are DFQATT and SNEGSKA (reference sequence). The CDR3 length is 14 residues. Ten or more counts support this clonotype.

The sequences come from PBMCs, collected before or after stereotactic body radiation therapy (not recorded which). The V gene is TRBV20-1, the J gene TRBJ1-4; D is possibly TRBD1 (5 bases). This sequence originates from a donor aged 50 or older with non-small cell lung cancer. CDR3 sequence (DNA): TGCAGTGCGTCTCAGGGAATGCCTAATGAAAAACTGTTTTTT. It specifies CSASQGMPNEKLFF.